This is a list of T cell receptor beta chains from one sample in a study of T-cell memory formation after mild COVID-19. TCRdb used MiXCR to reprocess the 5' RACE reads, holding one entry per CDR3 protein. Found here are 450,000 or so distinct CDR3 sequences, around 27% of them singletons; the top ten hold around an eighth. The specimen was PBMCs or a T cell subset sorted from them (not recorded which). The receptors originated from an adult woman who had mild COVID-19 (a few samples of this study predate the infection). Cell type and time point are not known. Each CDR3 is given with its conserved first and last residue. Each record gives: J gene, V gene, D gene, clone size, CDR3 protein, CDR3 DNA. The D gene is left open where the match is weak. Some rows mark clone size as missing; the rest say once, few, many or name a class of expanded clone.

j_gene: TRBJ1-4
v_gene: TRBV20-1
d_gene: TRBD1
abundance: -
CDR3aa: CSAQDRGQGEKLFF
CDR3nt: TGCAGTGCTCAAGACAGGGGTCAAGGGGAAAAACTGTTTTTT

j_gene: TRBJ2-4
v_gene: TRBV6-5
d_gene: TRBD2
abundance: few
CDR3aa: CASSYPMTSGKYIQYF
CDR3nt: TGTGCCAGCAGTTACCCTATGACTAGCGGGAAGTACATTCAGTACTTC

j_gene: TRBJ1-1
v_gene: TRBV3-1
d_gene: -
abundance: -
CDR3aa: CASSQGTAWREAFF
CDR3nt: TGTGCCAGCAGCCAGGGAACGGCGTGGCGGGAAGCTTTCTTT

j_gene: TRBJ1-2
v_gene: TRBV20-1
d_gene: -
abundance: -
CDR3aa: CSASIGRTGYGYTF
CDR3nt: TGCAGTGCTAGTATAGGGCGCACAGGCTATGGCTACACCTTC

j_gene: TRBJ2-5
v_gene: TRBV27
d_gene: -
abundance: -
CDR3aa: CASSFSFGRRETQYF
CDR3nt: TGTGCCAGCAGTTTCTCGTTTGGGCGACGAGAGACCCAGTACTTC

j_gene: TRBJ2-6
v_gene: TRBV6-5
d_gene: TRBD2
abundance: -
CDR3aa: CASSYSTRGAGANVLTF
CDR3nt: TGTGCCAGCAGTTACTCAACCCGGGGGGCTGGGGCCAACGTCCTGACTTTC

j_gene: TRBJ1-5
v_gene: TRBV12-3/TRBV12-4
d_gene: -
abundance: many
CDR3aa: CASTGTGFQPQHF
CDR3nt: TGTGCCAGCACCGGAACAGGGTTCCAGCCCCAGCATTTT

j_gene: TRBJ1-1
v_gene: TRBV5-1
d_gene: -
abundance: -
CDR3aa: CASSLDVRPASEAFF
CDR3nt: TGCGCCAGCAGCTTGGATGTGCGCCCCGCGAGTGAAGCTTTCTTT

j_gene: TRBJ1-2
v_gene: TRBV7-9
d_gene: -
abundance: -
CDR3aa: CASSRDRIDGYTF
CDR3nt: TGTGCCAGCAGCCGGGACCGAATCGACGGCTACACCTTC

j_gene: TRBJ1-1
v_gene: TRBV28
d_gene: TRBD1
abundance: -
CDR3aa: CASSWAGGITEAFF
CDR3nt: TGTGCCAGCAGTTGGGCAGGGGGCATCACTGAAGCTTTCTTT

j_gene: TRBJ1-5
v_gene: TRBV24-1
d_gene: TRBD1
abundance: few
CDR3aa: CATSDGGQGETQPQHF
CDR3nt: TGTGCCACCAGTGATGGGGGACAGGGGGAAACTCAGCCCCAGCATTTT

j_gene: TRBJ1-1
v_gene: TRBV9
d_gene: -
abundance: -
CDR3aa: CASSDTPGPIPEAFF
CDR3nt: TGTGCCAGCAGCGACACCCCGGGACCGATACCTGAAGCTTTCTTT

j_gene: TRBJ1-5
v_gene: TRBV7-2
d_gene: -
abundance: -
CDR3aa: CASSFAGDVWFSNQPQHF
CDR3nt: TGTGCCAGCAGCTTCGCGGGGGACGTTTGGTTCAGCAATCAGCCCCAGCATTTT

j_gene: TRBJ2-7
v_gene: TRBV29-1
d_gene: TRBD1
abundance: few
CDR3aa: CSVDAGTGPYEQYF
CDR3nt: TGCAGCGTTGACGCAGGGACAGGTCCGTACGAGCAGTACTTC

j_gene: TRBJ2-1
v_gene: TRBV11-2
d_gene: -
abundance: -
CDR3aa: CASSLDIGSYNEQFF
CDR3nt: TGTGCCAGCAGCTTAGATATTGGCTCCTACAATGAGCAGTTCTTC

j_gene: TRBJ2-1
v_gene: TRBV30
d_gene: TRBD2
abundance: few
CDR3aa: CAWSQLAVPNNEQFF
CDR3nt: TGTGCCTGGAGTCAGCTAGCGGTACCTAACAATGAGCAGTTCTTC

j_gene: TRBJ1-1
v_gene: TRBV5-1
d_gene: -
abundance: few
CDR3aa: CASSLFGEVTEAFF
CDR3nt: TGCGCCAGCAGCTTGTTTGGGGAGGTGACTGAAGCTTTCTTT

j_gene: TRBJ2-3
v_gene: TRBV7-6
d_gene: -
abundance: -
CDR3aa: CASSQGRGRNTQYF
CDR3nt: TGTGCCAGCAGCCAGGGGAGGGGTCGGAATACGCAGTATTTT

j_gene: TRBJ2-2
v_gene: TRBV29-1
d_gene: -
abundance: -
CDR3aa: CSVQQGDTGELFF
CDR3nt: TGCAGCGTTCAACAGGGAGACACCGGGGAGCTGTTTTTT

j_gene: TRBJ2-2
v_gene: TRBV20-1
d_gene: TRBD2
abundance: many
CDR3aa: CSARDRSGRAHGELFF
CDR3nt: TGCAGTGCTAGAGATCGGAGCGGGAGGGCCCACGGGGAGCTGTTTTTT

j_gene: TRBJ2-2
v_gene: TRBV5-1
d_gene: TRBD1
abundance: few
CDR3aa: CASSPTGGNTGELFF
CDR3nt: TGCGCCAGCAGCCCCACAGGGGGGAACACCGGGGAGCTGTTTTTT

j_gene: TRBJ1-4
v_gene: TRBV9
d_gene: -
abundance: few
CDR3aa: CASSVEGSDEKLFF
CDR3nt: TGTGCCAGCAGCGTAGAAGGGAGTGATGAAAAACTGTTTTTT

j_gene: TRBJ2-1
v_gene: TRBV6-4
d_gene: -
abundance: -
CDR3aa: CASSDTGTYNEQFF
CDR3nt: TGTGCCAGCAGTGATACCGGGACCTACAATGAGCAGTTCTTC